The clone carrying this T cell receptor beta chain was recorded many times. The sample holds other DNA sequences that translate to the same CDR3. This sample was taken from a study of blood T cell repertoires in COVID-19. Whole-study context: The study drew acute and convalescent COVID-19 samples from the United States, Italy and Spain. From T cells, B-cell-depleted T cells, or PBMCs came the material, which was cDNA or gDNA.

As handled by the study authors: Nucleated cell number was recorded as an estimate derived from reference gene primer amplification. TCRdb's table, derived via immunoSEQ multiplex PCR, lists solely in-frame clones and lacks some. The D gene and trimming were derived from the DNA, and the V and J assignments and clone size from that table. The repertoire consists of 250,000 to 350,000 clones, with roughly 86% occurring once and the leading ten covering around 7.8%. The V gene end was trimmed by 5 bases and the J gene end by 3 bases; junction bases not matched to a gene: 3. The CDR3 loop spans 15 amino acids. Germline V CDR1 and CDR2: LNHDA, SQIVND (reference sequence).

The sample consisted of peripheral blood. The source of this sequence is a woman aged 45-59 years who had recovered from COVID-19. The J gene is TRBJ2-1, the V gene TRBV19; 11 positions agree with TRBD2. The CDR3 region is CASSLTSGDYNEQFF. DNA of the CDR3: TGTGCCAGTAGTTTGACTAGCGGGGACTACAATGAGCAGTTCTTC. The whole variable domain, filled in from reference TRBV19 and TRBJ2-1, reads DGGITQSPKYLFRKEGQNVTLSCEQNLNHDAMYWYRQDPGQGLRLIYYSQIVNDFQKGDIAEGYSVSREKKESFPLTVTSAQKNPTAFYLCASSLTSGDYNEQFFGPGTRLTVL.